This passage covers 9 T cell receptor beta chains from one sample sequenced in a study of cytomegalovirus exposure and HLA in healthy donors. The study ran its PCR with 60 Vbeta and 13 Jbeta primers. The protocol was immunoSEQ multiplex PCR, while the TCRdb copy is restricted to in-frame clones and leaves out a portion. The top ten clones hold 2% to 2.5% of a sample with roughly 98,000 clones, 55% to 75% of them seen once. Sequenced sample: PBMCs. Receptors originate from a man in his forties or fifties in good health and CMV-seronegative.

CDR3 loop: CASSLGGQVSYEQYF. For the CDR3, the DNA is TGTGCCAGCAGCCTAGGGGGACAGGTCTCCTACGAGCAGTACTTC. V gene TRBV28 combines with J gene TRBJ2-7, with 8 bases identical to TRBD1. This CDR3 has 15 residues. Losses at the gene ends were 6 bases for V and 0 bases for J; bases not matched to a gene: 7. Germline values: CDR1 MDHEN, CDR2 SYDVKM.

The chain carries TRBV2 and TRBJ1-5; 7 bases line up with TRBD1. The ends lost 7 bases at V and 3 bases at J; junction bases unmatched: 6. The CDR3 runs to 14 residues. Per germline, CDR1 SNHLY and CDR2 FYNNEI. CDR3 residues: CASKGQPFNQPQHF. DNA of the CDR3: TGTGCCAGCAAGGGACAGCCGTTCAATCAGCCCCAGCATTTT.

The chain has TRBV15 and TRBJ1-1; 7 nucleotides agree with TRBD1. Per the germline V gene, CDR1 is LNHNV and CDR2 is YYDKDF (reference sequence). The CDR3 is 14 amino acids. V shed 4 bases, J shed 6 bases, and the junction held 8 bases outside the gene matches. For the CDR3, the DNA is TGTGCCACCAGCAAAAACAGGGGACTCGCTGAAGCTTTCTTT. Translation: CATSKNRGLAEAFF.

The CDR3 sequence is CASSFPRRGRSNTEAFF. The CDR3 coding sequence is TGTGCCAGCAGTTTCCCCCGACGGGGGAGGTCGAACACTGAAGCTTTCTTT. J is TRBJ1-1 and V is TRBV28, with D possibly TRBD1 on 5 matching bases. In germline, CDR1 is MDHEN, CDR2 SYDVKM. This CDR3 is 17 amino acids long. The V end lost 3 bases, the J end lost 1 base, and 18 bases lay between the germline ends.

Concerning this clone itself: One end of the junction is discordant with germline, which a read error may explain. The same CDR3 is also encoded by other DNA sequences in this sample. The chain's CDR3 is CASSPGQNRQLAF. The CDR3, as DNA: TGTGCTAGCAGTCCGGGACAAAACCGGCAATTGGCCTTC. The rearrangement joins TRBV28 to TRBJ1-2; weak D call: TRBD1 (6 bases). CDR1 MDHEN and CDR2 SYDVKM come from the germline V gene. The CDR3 loop spans 13 amino acids.

V and J are TRBV11-2 and TRBJ2-7; D is unresolved. The CDR3 runs 12 residues. CDR1 and CDR2 from the germline V gene are SGHAT and FQNNGV. V gave up 1 base and J gave up 7 bases, with 8 bases separating them. CDR3 coding DNA: TGTGCCAGCAGCTTAGTTGTCCAGGAGCAGTACTTC. This encodes CASSLVVQEQYF.

This clone appeared a few times. This chain links TRBV6-1 with TRBJ1-2; D is possibly TRBD1 (6 bases). The CDR3 consists of 12 residues. Looked up from germline, CDR1 is MNHNS and CDR2 is SASEGT. The V and J ends lost 6 bases and 8 bases respectively, with 13 bases between them. The CDR3 sequence is CASSQQGWGYTF. CDR3 DNA: TGTGCCAGCAGCCAACAGGGTTGGGGCTACACCTTC.

In its sample, this clone was seen a few times. V usage is TRBV5-4 and J usage is TRBJ1-2; 7 positions agree with TRBD1. Germline V gene data show CDR1 as SGHNT and CDR2 as YYREEE (reference sequence). V dropped 4 bases and J dropped 8; count of bases not matched to a gene: 11. This CDR3 is built from 14 residues. CDR3 loop: CASSLDGTELGYTF. The DNA for the CDR3 is TGTGCCAGCAGCCTTGACGGGACAGAATTGGGCTACACCTTC.

The chain combines TRBV6-1 with TRBJ2-3; 8 bases align to TRBD1. The CDR3 length is 15 residues. The germline V gene has CDR1 MNHNS and CDR2 SASEGT. Trimming took 6 bases from V and 1 from J; bases not matched to a gene: 6. The CDR3 sequence is CASSAGTGGTDTQYF. CDR3 nucleotide sequence: TGTGCCAGCAGCGCCGGGACAGGAGGCACAGATACGCAGTATTTT.